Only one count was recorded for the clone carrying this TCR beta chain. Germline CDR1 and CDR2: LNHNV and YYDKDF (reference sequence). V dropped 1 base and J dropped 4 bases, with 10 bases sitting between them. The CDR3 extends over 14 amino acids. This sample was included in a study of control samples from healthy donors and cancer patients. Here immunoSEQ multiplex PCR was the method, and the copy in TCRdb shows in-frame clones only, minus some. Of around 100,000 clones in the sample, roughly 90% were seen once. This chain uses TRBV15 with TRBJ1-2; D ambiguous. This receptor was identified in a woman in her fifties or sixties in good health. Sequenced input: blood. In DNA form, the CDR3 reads TGTGCCACCAGCAGAGTTGGAGGTCTCTATGGCTACACCTTC. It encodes CATSRVGGLYGYTF.